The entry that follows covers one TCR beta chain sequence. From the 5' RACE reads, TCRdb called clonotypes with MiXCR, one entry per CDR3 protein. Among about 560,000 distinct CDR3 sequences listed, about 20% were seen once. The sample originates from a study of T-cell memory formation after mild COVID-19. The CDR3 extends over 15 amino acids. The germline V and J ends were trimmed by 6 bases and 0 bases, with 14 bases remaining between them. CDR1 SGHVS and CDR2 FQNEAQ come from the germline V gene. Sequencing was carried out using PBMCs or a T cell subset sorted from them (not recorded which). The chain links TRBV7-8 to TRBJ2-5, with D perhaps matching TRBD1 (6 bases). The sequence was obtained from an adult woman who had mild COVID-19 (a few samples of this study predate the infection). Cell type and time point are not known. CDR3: CASRPNTGYQETQYF. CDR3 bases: TGTGCCAGCAGGCCAAATACAGGGTACCAAGAGACCCAGTACTTC.